This TCR beta chain was sequenced in a study of CD8+CD57+ T cells in acquired aplastic anemia. This clonotype showed up many times. Researchers used genomic DNA as the template to profile TCR beta VDJ and CDR3. TCRdb re-derived calls from the reads in MiXCR, one entry per CDR3 protein. The sample includes hundreds of thousands of distinct CDR3 sequences, around 30% of them seen just once. Trimming removed 8 bases from V and 2 bases from J, with 12 bases in between. The length of the CDR3 is 13 residues. An expansion of CD8+CD57+ cells by flow cytometry had been shown in patients chosen for sequencing. Patient blood was sampled before any therapy had been received.

The chain has TRBV12-3 or TRBV12-4 and TRBJ2-5; D not certain. The receptor was isolated from a human donor with aplastic anemia. Sequenced input: sorted CD4+, CD8+, or CD8+CD57+ T cells (not recorded which) from PBMCs. Here the CDR3 reads CASCRTAQETQYF. The CDR3 DNA is TGTGCCAGCTGCAGGACGGCTCAAGAGACCCAGTACTTC.